A few counts support the clone carrying this T cell receptor beta chain. Sequencing used immunoSEQ multiplex PCR; TCRdb keeps in-frame clones, though not all of them. This sample has about 55,000 clones, with 86% found just once. The data originate from a study of blood T cell repertoires in COVID-19. Germline-derived CDR1 and CDR2 are WNHNN and SYGVQD (reference sequence). CDR3 size: 12 residues. The chain combines TRBV10-1 with TRBJ1-5, with TRBD1 as a possible D gene (5 bases). Sequencing used peripheral blood. This clonotype originated in an elderly man with acute or convalescent COVID-19. The CDR3 reads CALQGSNQPQHF. CDR3 in DNA: TGCGCACTTCAGGGTAGCAATCAGCCCCAGCATTTT.